Sequencing of this T cell receptor (beta chain) was carried out in a study of blood T cells in healthy people across ages (dated by TCRdb to about 2015). Regarding the study in general: In model experiments, template switching captured roughly one uniquely barcoded TCR beta cDNA molecule for every two T cells. Four age groups were formed from the donors: young (average approximately 15 years), middle-aged (approximately 40), aged (62) and long-lived (less than 85). The study measured age-related changes in TCR beta repertoire diversity using deep sequencing normalized with unique cDNA molecular identifiers. Two additional independent replicas of 1 million unique cDNA reads from the same blood draw were analyzed for two donors (one aged 18 to 29 and one aged 80 or older). What the work shows at the level of the full study, not this receptor alone: Because donor CMV infection status was unknown, age-related changes in expanded clonotypes were potentially confounded. Estimates of total diversity based on one million sequenced T cells were considered lower bounds and underestimates. Bulk unsorted PBMC profiling prevented conclusive comparison of naive and antigen-experienced compartments. Compared with the aged group, more naive CD4+ T cells, fewer expanded clones and increased TCR diversity were shown by the long-lived group, suggesting age selection. Observed TCR beta diversity correlated strongly with the percentage of naive T cells measured by flow cytometry. As age increased, observed TCR beta diversity per million T cells dropped in a roughly linear way, and a significant reduction was already evident by age 40.

The donors were 40 or so Caucasian individuals from Russia, aged 6 to 90 years, who were systemically healthy. About 10 milliliters of peripheral blood were collected from each donor into EDTA-treated Vacutainer tubes. PBMCs were isolated by Ficoll-Paque density-gradient centrifugation, with at least 6 million obtained per sample. Total RNA, at least 5 micrograms per sample, was extracted from PBMCs with Trizol reagent. The percentages of naive CD45RAhigh/CD27high T cells were determined by flow cytometry on a PBMC aliquot from every donor. The CDR3 spans 16 residues, from the cysteine through the phenylalanine. Just CDR3 DNA is preserved here, 48 bases in frame from base 1. From a lookup of the germline V gene (reference sequence), CDR1 and CDR2 are LGHDT and YNNKEL. V sheds 4 bases and J sheds 5 bases, leaving 17 bases between their ends. Receptor libraries were prepared by 5' RACE. The reads were generated on an Illumina HiSeq 2500. A second PCR of about 6 to 12 cycles was performed with a sample-barcoded 5' primer and a J-beta primer mix. A template-switch 5' adaptor carrying 12 random nucleotides introduced a unique molecular identifier onto each TCR beta cDNA molecule. At least 2.5 million CDR3-containing paired-end reads were obtained from each sample. All of the RNA was converted into first-strand cDNA using the Mint cDNA synthesis kit, with a TRBC-specific oligonucleotide serving as the primer. All cDNA was treated with uracil-DNA glycosylase and then went through a first 18-cycle PCR with the universal primers M1SS and BC2_uni_R. The published analysis was carried out like this. For normalization, 1 million high-quality reads, each with a distinct molecular identifier, were randomly selected from each sample. Reads with shared molecular identifiers were discarded instead of being binned into consensus sequences. MiTCR, with a Q25 quality threshold and the strictest error-elimination algorithm, was used for CDR3 identification, clonotype clustering and error correction. A nonparametric unseen species model with Euler transformation was used to estimate lower-bound total TCR beta diversity. TCRdb ran its own pipeline on the public reads, namely fastp trimming at Q25 and MiXCR clone calling, and kept in-frame beta chains. A single entry per CDR3 protein holds the most common genes and DNA from its merged rows. TCRdb, not the authors, supplied the V and J calls. The sample table records roughly 800,000 distinct CDR3 sequences; around a quarter of these occur just once. The ten largest clones take up less than 3.5% of the sample.

Points on this clonotype: Its antigen is not yet known. Base qualities are missing; no much larger clone stands one base away.

The data were also submitted as part of a second study, on T cells of mothers and their children. The second study reports: Nine systemically healthy Caucasian individuals, comprising three mothers and their six children, were included as donors. cDNA synthesis used all of the extracted RNA, with approximately 1.4 ug of RNA in each 15 ul reaction. In the second PCR, the M1S primer added sample barcodes and 2-4 random nucleotides. Each mother yielded over 9 million TCR beta CDR3 reads and each child about 3 million reads. Thymic selection shapes the output of TCR recombination in a similar way in related and unrelated pairs, and inherited differences have a minor effect. Normalized repertoire overlap was always slightly but never significantly higher in related than unrelated mother-child pairs. Persistent microchimeric T cell clones were not detected, at a sensitivity of about 99 clones per million clonotypes. The study used deep NGS to compare TCR beta repertoires of mothers and children, seeking features distinguishing related mother-child pairs from unrelated individuals. The mean age was roughly 36 +/- 4 years for the mothers and 11 +/- 4 years for the children. Libraries were sequenced on Illumina HiSeq 2000 with 100+100 nt paired-end reads after adapter ligation with NEBNext reagents. To prevent cross-contamination, the mother and child libraries were prepared one month apart and sequenced in separate runs. Each donor had between about 450,000 and 2,300,000 distinct TCR beta clonotypes identified. Naive TCR beta clonotypes were estimated from low-frequency clonotypes matched to each donor's FACS-determined naive share, without sorting.

Sequencing used blood. The TCR originated in a boy aged 5 to 17 in good health. The chain links TRBV3-1 with TRBJ1-4, with the D segment identity uncertain. The DNA reads TGTGCCAGCAGCCCCATAGCGGCAGGATCAAATGAAAAACTGTTTTTT. Translation gives CASSPIAAGSNEKLFF.